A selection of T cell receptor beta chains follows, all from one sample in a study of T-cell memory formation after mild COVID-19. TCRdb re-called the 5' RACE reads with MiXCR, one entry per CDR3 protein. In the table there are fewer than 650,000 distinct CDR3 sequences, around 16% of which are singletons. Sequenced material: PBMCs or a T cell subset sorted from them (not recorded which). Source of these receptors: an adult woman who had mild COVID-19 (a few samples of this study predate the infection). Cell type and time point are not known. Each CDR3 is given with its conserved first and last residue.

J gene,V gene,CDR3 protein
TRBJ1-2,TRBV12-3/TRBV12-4,CASSPLLADTHYGYTF
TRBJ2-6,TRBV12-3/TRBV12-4,CASSLAHPPGVGANVLTF
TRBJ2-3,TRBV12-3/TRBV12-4,CASSLVAGGRTDTQYF
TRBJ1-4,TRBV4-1,CASTQVVDRAPEKLFF
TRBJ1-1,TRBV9,CASSVGVPGRNTEAFF
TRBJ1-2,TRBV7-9,CASSFYMGQPYGYTF
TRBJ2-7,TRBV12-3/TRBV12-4,CASSLSSGRNEQYF
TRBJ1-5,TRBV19,CASIAGQGNQPQHF
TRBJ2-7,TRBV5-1,CASSVLGQGSYEQYF
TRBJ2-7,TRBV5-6,CASRQGYYEQYF
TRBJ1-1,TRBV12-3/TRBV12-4,CASSFQVNTEAFF
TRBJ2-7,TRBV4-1,CASSQPNRGRSYEQYF
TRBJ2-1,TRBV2,CASSEVAGDLNEQFF
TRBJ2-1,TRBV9,CASSSVGSEQFF
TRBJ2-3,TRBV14,CASSEGLAGPDTQYF
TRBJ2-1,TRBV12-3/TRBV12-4,CASSPSLAGGFSEQFF
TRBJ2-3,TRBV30,CAWSEGQRISDTQYF
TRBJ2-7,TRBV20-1,CSARGTARGNEQYF
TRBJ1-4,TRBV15,CATSRDRASEKLFF
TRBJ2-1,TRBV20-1,CSARGLRRSYNEQFF
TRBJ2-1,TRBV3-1,CASSQGWSSGPRSEQFF
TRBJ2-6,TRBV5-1,CASSLRAKTGGDSGANVLTF
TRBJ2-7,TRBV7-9,CASSLVIPHSYEQYF
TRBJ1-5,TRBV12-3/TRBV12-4,CASSFGARWQPQHF
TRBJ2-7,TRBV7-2,CASSLAISHEQYF
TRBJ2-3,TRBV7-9,CASSRAVGGTDTQYF
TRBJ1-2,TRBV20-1,CSARGLEGYTF
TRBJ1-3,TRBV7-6,CASSLAEGYGNTIYF
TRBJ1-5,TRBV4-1,CASSQDQAGAVNQPQHF
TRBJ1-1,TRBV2,CASSGQGRGTEAFF
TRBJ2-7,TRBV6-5,CASRHGRTVTYEQYF
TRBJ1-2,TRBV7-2,CASSFGTGVSGYTF
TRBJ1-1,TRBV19,CASSRPGTDGEAFF
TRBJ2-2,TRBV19,CASSARALGAGELFF
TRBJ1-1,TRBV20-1,CSASHPHFF
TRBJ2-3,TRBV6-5,CASSYSKIAGATDTQYF
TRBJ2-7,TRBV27,CASTGAGIPYEQYF
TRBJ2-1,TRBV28,CASCTGNRNNEQFF
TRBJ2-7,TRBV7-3,CASSPYGASGVYEQYF
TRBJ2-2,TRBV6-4,CASSEAGDTGELFF
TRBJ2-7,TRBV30,CAWSVLSGNYEQYF
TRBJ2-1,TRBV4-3,CASSQLLGTSGRDEQFF
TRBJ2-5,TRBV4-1,CASSQGLAGWETQYF
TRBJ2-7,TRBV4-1,CASSQGPAVSYEQYF
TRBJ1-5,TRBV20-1,CSASRDSNTNQPQHF
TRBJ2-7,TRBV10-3,CAISDEVSTYEQYF
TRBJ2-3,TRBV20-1,CSAERSLAGGRTFSTDTQYF
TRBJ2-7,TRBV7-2,CASSFKITSGTTYEQYF
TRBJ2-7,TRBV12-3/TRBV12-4,CASSFLGLAGGSSYEQYF
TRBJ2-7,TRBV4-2,CASSQRNTGSTYEQYF
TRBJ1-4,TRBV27,CASSLSTAPNEKLFF
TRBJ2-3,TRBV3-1,CASSHNWDTQYF
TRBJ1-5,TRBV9,CASSGSGVGNQPQHF
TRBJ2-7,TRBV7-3,CASSLEHTSYEQYF
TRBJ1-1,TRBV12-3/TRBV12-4,CASSPGASEAFF